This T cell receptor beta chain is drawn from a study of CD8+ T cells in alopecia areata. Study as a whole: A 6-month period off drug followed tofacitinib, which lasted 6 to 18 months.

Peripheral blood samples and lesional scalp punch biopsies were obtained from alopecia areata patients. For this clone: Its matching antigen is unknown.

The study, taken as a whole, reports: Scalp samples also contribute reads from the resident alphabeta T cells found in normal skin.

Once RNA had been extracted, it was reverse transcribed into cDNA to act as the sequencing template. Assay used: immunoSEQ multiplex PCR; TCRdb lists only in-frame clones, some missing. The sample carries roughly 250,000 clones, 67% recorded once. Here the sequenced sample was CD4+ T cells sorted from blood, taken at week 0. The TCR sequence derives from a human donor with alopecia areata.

DNA of the CDR3: TGTGCCAGCAGTTTGAAGGGGGCGTTCTACGAGCAGTACTTC. Translation gives CASSLKGAFYEQYF. The rearrangement links TRBV27 to TRBJ2-7, with 7 bases identical to TRBD1. V shed 3 bases and J 3 bases; nucleotides not matched to a gene: 5. Germline values: CDR1 MNHEY, CDR2 SMNVEV (reference sequence). The CDR3 totals 14 residues.